This T cell receptor (beta chain) appears in the sequencing data of a study of cytomegalovirus exposure and HLA in healthy donors. Findings of the study overall: There were over 150 TCR beta chains listed as cytomegalovirus-associated. Reports indicated that the classifier achieved high specificity and sensitivity in diagnosing cytomegalovirus status. The study assumed roughly uniform donor sequencing depth for presence/absence analyses.

For this clone: Its antigen remains unknown.

The CDR3 runs 15 residues. CDR1 KGHSH and CDR2 LQKENI come from the germline V gene. Trimming cost V 3 bases and J 3 bases; bases outside gene matches: 5. PCR employed 60 Vbeta and 13 Jbeta primers. TCRdb's copy holds only in-frame clones and misses some; the assay was immunoSEQ multiplex PCR. This sample has under 200,000 clones; approximately 84% occur once, and the top ten carry around 3%. Sequenced input: PBMCs. The clonotype originates from a woman between 45 and 60 years old in good health and CMV-seropositive. The chain links TRBV18 to TRBJ1-5; 7 nucleotides line up with TRBD1. The CDR3 here is CASSPSTGSNQPQHF. DNA of the CDR3: TGTGCCAGCTCACCTTCGACAGGGTCCAATCAGCCCCAGCATTTT. Variable domain in full (rest from reference TRBV18 and TRBJ1-5): NAGVMQNPRHLVRRRGQEARLRCSPMKGHSHVYWYRQLPEEGLKFMVYLQKENIIDESGMPKERFSAEFPKEGPSILRIQQVVRGDSAAYFCASSPSTGSNQPQHFGDGTRLSIL.